These 31 T cell receptor beta chains came from one sample sequenced in a study of identical twins. TCRdb reanalysed the 5' RACE reads using MiXCR and keeps one entry per CDR3 protein. The sample has 1.5 million to 2 million distinct CDR3 sequences, more than 30% seen once. Specimen: cord blood. Receptors originate from a newborn girl in good health.

V gene TRBV12-3 or TRBV12-4 combines with J gene TRBJ1-2, with a possible D match to TRBD1 (5 bases). The CDR3 loop spans 14 amino acids. Deletions cut 3 bases from V and 4 bases from J, with 12 bases between. CDR3 sequence reads: CASSFSTGLYGYTF. CDR3 coding DNA: TGTGCCAGCAGTTTTTCCACAGGACTCTATGGCTACACCTTC.

The chain recombines TRBV9 with TRBJ1-2; TRBD1 agrees at 7 bases. With 1 base clipped from V and 6 bases from J, the junction kept 9 bases outside the gene matches. This CDR3 comprises 15 residues. Germline V gives CDR1 SGDLS, CDR2 YYNGEE. CDR3 loop: CASSVQTGESDGYTF. The CDR3 bases are TGTGCCAGCAGCGTACAAACAGGGGAATCCGATGGCTACACCTTC.

The chain employs TRBV7-9 and TRBJ2-1, with D tentatively TRBD1 (6 bases). The CDR3 is 17 residues long. Per germline, CDR1 SEHNR and CDR2 FQNEAQ (reference sequence). The V gene lost 0 bases and the J gene lost 5 bases, with 17 bases spanning the gap. In nucleotides, the CDR3 is TGTGCCAGCAGCTTAGCGTACTTTCAGGGGATGCACAATGAGCAGTTCTTC. It codes for CASSLAYFQGMHNEQFF.

The CDR3, as DNA: TGCAGTGCTAGGGAAACAGGGGGCGCGGGTTCACCCCTCCACTTT. Translation: CSARETGGAGSPLHF. The genes are TRBV20-1 and TRBJ1-6; 9 bases map to TRBD1. V gave up 3 bases and J gave up 9 bases; unmatched junction bases: 9. This CDR3 contains 15 residues. Germline V CDR1 and CDR2: DFQATT, SNEGSKA (reference sequence).

This chain connects TRBV11-2 to TRBJ1-4; D uncertain. Germline CDR1 reads SGHAT; CDR2 reads FQNNGV. Trimming left V 5 bases short and J 7 bases short, with 17 bases between. This CDR3 has 15 residues. The CDR3 protein is CASSPATYPSEKLFF. The DNA for the CDR3 is TGTGCCAGCAGCCCGGCCACCTATCCCAGTGAAAAACTGTTTTTT.

This clonotype was detected only a few times. This chain uses TRBV6-5 with TRBJ2-3; 7 bases match TRBD2. V dropped 7 bases and J dropped 6; count of bases not matched to a gene: 13. This CDR3 comprises 15 residues. Per the germline V gene, CDR1 is MNHEY and CDR2 is SVGAGI. The CDR3 protein is CASNPGTIPIDTQYF. DNA for the CDR3: TGTGCCAGCAATCCCGGGACTATCCCCATCGATACGCAGTATTTT.

Only a few counts were recorded for this clonotype. The genes are TRBV12-3 or TRBV12-4 and TRBJ2-7, with 8 bases fitting TRBD1. The CDR3 sequence is 14 residues long. V lost 6 bases and J lost 5; bases outside the gene matches: 9. CDR3 protein: CASRVGQGANEQYF. In DNA, the CDR3 is TGTGCCAGCAGGGTTGGACAGGGAGCCAACGAGCAGTACTTC.

The chain links TRBV11-2 to TRBJ2-5; D call uncertain. The end of the DNA aligns better with TRBJ2-7, so the J call may be wrong. The CDR3 has 13 amino acids. From germline, CDR1 is SGHAT and CDR2 FQNNGV. The CDR3 sequence: CASSLFTSYEQYF. The CDR3 coding sequence is TGTGCCAGCAGCTTATTCACATCCTACGAGCAGTACTTC.

The chain is built from TRBV10-3 and TRBJ2-5; 12 bases line up with TRBD2. The germline V gene encodes CDR1 ENHRY and CDR2 SYGVKD. J gave up 11 bases and V 6 bases, and 10 bases lay outside the gene matches. The CDR3 contains 14 residues. CDR3 in amino acids: CAISRTSGDNEQYF. The CDR3 DNA follows: TGTGCCATCAGCCGGACTAGCGGGGACAATGAGCAGTACTTC.

The rearrangement uses TRBV7-9 and TRBJ2-5, with D perhaps TRBD2 (6 bases). The V end was cut by 0 bases, the J end by 3 bases, with 14 bases between. The CDR3 runs 16 residues. Germline V gene sequence: CDR1 SEHNR, CDR2 FQNEAQ (reference sequence). CDR3: CASSLAQDYLEETQYF. Written as DNA, the CDR3 is TGTGCCAGCAGCTTAGCGCAGGACTATCTCGAAGAGACCCAGTACTTC.

J is TRBJ1-5 and V is TRBV20-1, with D tentatively TRBD1 (5 bases). The CDR3 extends over 17 amino acids. V lost 5 bases and J 3 bases, leaving 23 bases between the germline ends. The germline V gene has CDR1 DFQATT and CDR2 SNEGSKA (reference sequence). The CDR3 DNA is TGCAGTGCTGGAGTGTTCTTAAGGGACGGCCTCAATCAGCCCCAGCATTTT. It translates to CSAGVFLRDGLNQPQHF.

This clonotype was detected many times. The V call is TRBV4-1, the J call TRBJ2-5; no clear D gene. The CDR3 is 14 amino acids. V gave up 1 base and J gave up 1 base, with 7 bases separating them. Per germline, CDR1 MGHRA and CDR2 YSYEKL. This chain's CDR3 is CASSQVALQETQYF. The CDR3 DNA is TGCGCCAGCAGCCAAGTGGCCCTCCAAGAGACCCAGTACTTC.

CDR3 protein: CASSYSRRYSSYEQYF. CDR3 coding DNA: TGTGCCAGCAGTTACTCACGGCGGTATAGCTCCTACGAGCAGTACTTC. J is TRBJ2-7 and V is TRBV6-5; the D is unclear. V was pared by 0 bases and J by 0 bases, with 12 bases between. CDR1 is MNHEY, CDR2 SVGAGI, per germline. The CDR3 spans 16 residues.

The table lists this clonotype with a few counts. The rearrangement links TRBV5-1 to TRBJ2-1; D possibly corresponds to TRBD2 (6 bases). The CDR3 is 16 amino acids. CDR1 is SGHRS, CDR2 YFSETQ, per germline. V lost 3 bases, J lost 0 bases, and 13 bases lay in between. As DNA, the CDR3 is TGCGCCAGCAGCTCGGCGGGCGGGGACTCCTACAATGAGCAGTTCTTC. Translating gives CASSSAGGDSYNEQFF.

V is TRBV4-1 and J is TRBJ2-1; TRBD2 matches 10 bases. The end of the DNA fits TRBJ2-7 better, so the J call may be wrong. The CDR3 has 17 residues. Germline V gene lookup returns CDR1 MGHRA and CDR2 YSYEKL. CDR3 region: CASSPRTSGYSYNEQYF. The CDR3, as DNA: TGCGCCAGCAGCCCCCGGACTAGCGGTTACTCCTACAATGAGCAGTACTTC.

The V and J genes are TRBV4-1 and TRBJ1-3; 9 positions match TRBD1. The CDR3 sequence is 16 residues long. Germline loops: CDR1 MGHRA, CDR2 YSYEKL. V was clipped by 8 bases and J by 1 base; unmatched bases: 9. The CDR3 loop reads CASADRTGESGNTIYF. In DNA, the CDR3 is TGCGCCAGCGCCGATCGGACAGGGGAATCTGGAAACACCATATATTTT.

CDR3 loop: CASSKFGKEAFF. The CDR3 DNA follows: TGTGCCAGCAGCAAATTCGGGAAAGAAGCTTTCTTT. The chain uses TRBV21-1 and TRBJ1-1; the DNA was not compared with TRBD1, the D call given in the table. TRBV21-1 is a recognized pseudogene. This CDR3 comprises 12 residues.

The chain's CDR3 is CSATETSGPADEQYF. In DNA, the CDR3 is TGCAGTGCTACCGAGACTAGCGGGCCCGCCGACGAGCAGTACTTC. V and J are TRBV20-1 and TRBJ2-4; 10 bases fit TRBD2. The DNA end lines up better with TRBJ2-7; the J call may be wrong. Germline V gene lookup returns CDR1 DFQATT and CDR2 SNEGSKA (reference sequence). The CDR3 extends over 15 amino acids.

This chain connects TRBV20-1 to TRBJ2-5; possibly TRBD2 for D (6 bases). The CDR3 is 15 residues long. CDR1 and CDR2 from the germline V gene are DFQATT and SNEGSKA (reference sequence). The V end lost 1 base, the J end lost 3 bases, and 15 bases lay between the germline ends. The CDR3 nucleotides are TGCAGTGCTAGAGGCCGTGGGGACTTCGAAGAGACCCAGTACTTC. It encodes CSARGRGDFEETQYF.

The chain has TRBV25-1 and TRBJ2-2; TRBD1 aligns across 12 bases. Germline V gene sequence: CDR1 MGHDK, CDR2 SYGVNS. This CDR3 region has 16 residues. Trimming took 1 base from V and 4 from J; bases not matched to a gene: 1. CDR3 DNA sequence: TGTGCCAGCAGTGAATGGGGACAGGGGGCCACCGGGGAGCTGTTTTTT. This codes for CASSEWGQGATGELFF.

The genes are TRBV7-2 and TRBJ2-1; TRBD2 might be the D (6 bases). From germline, CDR1 is SGHTA and CDR2 FQGNSA. The CDR3 extends over 15 amino acids. The V end was cut by 5 bases, the J end by 6 bases, with 17 bases between. The CDR3, as DNA: TGTGCCAGCAGCCTATCGGGACTGTCATCCAATGAGCAGTTCTTC. Translation: CASSLSGLSSNEQFF.

V and J are TRBV20-1 and TRBJ2-7; no definite D call. Germline V gene data show CDR1 as DFQATT and CDR2 as SNEGSKA (reference sequence). CDR3 length equals 12 residues. The V gene lost 3 bases and the J gene lost 3 bases, with 9 bases spanning the gap. CDR3 region: CSASRPHYEQYF. The CDR3 DNA follows: TGCAGTGCTAGTAGGCCGCACTACGAGCAGTACTTC.

This clonotype was seen once. Sequence at one end of the junction differs from germline and may be a read error. The chain carries TRBV20-1 and TRBJ2-1, with 8 positions matching TRBD2. Germline lookup yields CDR1 DFQATT and CDR2 SNEGSKA (reference sequence). The CDR3 extends over 15 amino acids. The CDR3 spells CSARDSTSVYNEQVF. CDR3 DNA sequence: TGCAGTGCTAGGGATTCGACTAGCGTCTACAATGAGCAGGTCTTC.

The chain carries TRBV6-5 and TRBJ2-5; possibly TRBD1 or TRBD2 for D (5 bases each). The germline V gene has CDR1 MNHEY and CDR2 SVGAGI. The CDR3 contains 15 residues. The V gene lost 2 bases and the J gene lost 11 bases, with 21 bases spanning the gap. CDR3 in amino acids: CASSYESGAHNEQYF. CDR3 DNA sequence: TGTGCCAGCAGTTACGAATCCGGGGCCCACAATGAGCAGTACTTC.

V is TRBV28 and J is TRBJ2-3; 8 positions agree with TRBD1. This CDR3 contains 17 residues. The V gene's germline CDR1 is MDHEN and CDR2 SYDVKM. The V gene end was trimmed by 6 bases and the J gene end by 4 bases; junction bases not matched to a gene: 15. CDR3 sequence: CASRYTGMRQGSDTQYF. CDR3 nucleotides: TGTGCCAGCAGATACACGGGCATGAGACAGGGGTCAGATACGCAGTATTTT.

This clonotype was counted only a few times. CDR3 sequence (DNA): TGTGCCAGCAGTGCCCAAAATCAAGCGAGTGAAAAACTGTTTTTT. Its translation: CASSAQNQASEKLFF. This chain joins TRBV2 and TRBJ1-4, with D hard to call. V dropped 4 bases and J dropped 7 bases, with 16 bases sitting between them. The germline CDR1 and CDR2 sequences are SNHLY and FYNNEI. The CDR3 spans 15 residues.

Only a few counts were recorded for this clonotype. This chain connects TRBV6-1 to TRBJ2-5, with 7 bases lining up with TRBD1. Germline V lookup: CDR1 MNHNS, CDR2 SASEGT. The V gene end was trimmed by 6 bases and the J gene end by 5 bases; junction bases not matched to a gene: 6. The CDR3 is made up of 13 amino acids. In nucleotides, the CDR3 is TGTGCCAGCAGAGGGACAGTCGGGGAGACCCAGTACTTC. Translating gives CASRGTVGETQYF.

This chain uses TRBV12-3 or TRBV12-4 with TRBJ2-3; D is possibly TRBD1 (5 bases). V was trimmed by 3 bases and J by 0 bases, leaving 10 bases between them. This CDR3 contains 15 residues. CDR3 amino acids: CASSFMGRSTDTQYF. CDR3 in DNA: TGTGCCAGCAGTTTTATGGGGCGGAGCACAGATACGCAGTATTTT.

This clonotype was seen just once. An end of the junction differs from the germline gene, which may be a read error. The chain has TRBV27 and TRBJ1-5; D not certain. The CDR3 length is 17 residues. Germline CDR1 and CDR2: MNHEY and SMNVEV (reference sequence). The CDR3: CVSSFLSRHGSNQPQHF. The CDR3 DNA reads TGTGTCAGCAGTTTTCTTTCTAGGCACGGGAGCAATCAGCCCCAGCATTTT.

V and J are TRBV6-5 and TRBJ2-1; no clear D gene. The CDR3 runs 15 residues. V gave up 0 bases and J gave up 7 bases, with 13 bases separating them. From germline, CDR1 is MNHEY and CDR2 SVGAGI. CDR3 residues: CASSYSVRTANEQFF. CDR3 sequence (DNA): TGTGCCAGCAGTTACTCGGTACGGACCGCTAATGAGCAGTTCTTC.

Note on this clonotype: A read error is possible here, since a much larger clone lies one base away. The chain recombines TRBV29-1 with TRBJ2-1; maybe TRBD2 (5 bases). The J call may be faulty, since TRBJ2-7 better matches the DNA end. This CDR3 spans 14 amino acids. From germline, CDR1 is SQVTM and CDR2 ANQGSEA. The CDR3 DNA follows: TGCAGCGCCCGAAGCGGAATGGGTGACAATGAGCAGTACTTC. This translates into CSARSGMGDNEQYF.